This entry lists 11 T cell receptor beta chains sequenced from one sample in a study of regulatory T cells in long-lasting Graves disease. Time point described: newly diagnosed GD, antithyroid drugs for less than 3 months. PBMCs provided the RNA from which the TCR library was made. For TCR beta, libraries came from iRepertoire HTBI primers and Arm-PCR of CDR3 regions. From the multiplex PCR reads, TCRdb called clonotypes with MiXCR, one entry per CDR3 protein. The table has approximately 470,000 distinct CDR3 sequences, roughly 16% seen once. These same data were also listed under a study on T cells in Graves' hyperthyroidism and ophthalmopathy.

Material: peripheral blood mononuclear cells (PBMCs), obtained at new diagnosis, from a patient treated with antithyroid drugs. The receptors derive from a man in his forties or fifties with Graves disease.

The sample holds many counts of this clonotype. The genes are TRBV18 and TRBJ2-7; D gene ambiguous. The V and J ends lost 5 bases and 0 bases respectively, with 14 bases between them. The CDR3 length is 15 residues. Germline loops: CDR1 KGHSH, CDR2 LQKENI. This CDR3 reads CASSSGPPGSYEQYF. The CDR3 region has the DNA TGTGCCAGCTCATCCGGGCCCCCCGGCTCCTACGAGCAGTACTTC.

A few counts support this clonotype. The chain's CDR3 is CSVEVGGSNKYGYTF. CDR3 coding DNA: TGCAGCGTTGAAGTCGGGGGTTCGAATAAGTATGGCTACACCTTC. This chain joins TRBV29-1 and TRBJ1-2; maybe TRBD1 (5 bases). Germline V gene data show CDR1 as SQVTM and CDR2 as ANQGSEA. This CDR3 has 15 residues. V shed 1 base and J shed 5 bases, with 17 bases lying between them. Looking up the rest from reference TRBV29-1 and TRBJ1-2 gives the full variable domain: SAVISQKPSRDICQRGTSLTIQCQVDSQVTMMFWYRQQPGQSLTLIATANQGSEATYESGFVIDKFPISRPNLTFSTLTVSNMSPEDSSIYLCSVEVGGSNKYGYTFGSGTRLTVV.

There are many counts of this clonotype. The genes are TRBV7-2 and TRBJ2-2; 7 bases are a match to TRBD2. V trimming: 4 bases; J trimming: 6 bases; junction bases outside the gene matches: 14. Germline V lookup: CDR1 SGHTA, CDR2 FQGNSA. The CDR3 spans 17 residues. CDR3 protein: CASSSLGEGMLSGELFF. CDR3 nucleotides: TGTGCCAGCAGCTCCCTGGGGGAGGGCATGTTGTCCGGGGAGCTGTTTTTT.

The chain employs TRBV19 and TRBJ2-2; TRBD1 is a possible D gene (6 bases). CDR1 and CDR2 from the germline V gene are LNHDA and SQIVND (reference sequence). The CDR3 runs 14 residues. Trimming cost V 3 bases and J 4 bases, with 9 bases left between them. The CDR3 reads CASSIGQTTGELFF. The DNA of the CDR3 is TGTGCCAGTAGTATCGGACAGACCACCGGGGAGCTGTTTTTT.

This clonotype turned up a few times. The genes are TRBV28 and TRBJ2-3; TRBD2 aligns across 8 bases. The CDR3 is 13 amino acids. The ends lost 4 bases at V and 5 bases at J; junction bases unmatched: 2. Per germline, CDR1 MDHEN and CDR2 SYDVKM. CDR3 coding DNA: TGTGCCAGCAGTTCCGGGAGGGAAGATACGCAGTATTTT. This sequence encodes CASSSGREDTQYF.

The chain employs TRBV14 and TRBJ2-5, with 12 bases aligning to TRBD2. Germline V lookup: CDR1 SGHDN, CDR2 FVKESK. CDR3 length: 15 amino acids. Trimming cost V 4 bases and J 5 bases; bases outside gene matches: 5. CDR3 coding DNA: TGTGCCAGCAGCCGCCTAGCGGGAGGGTTCGAGACCCAGTACTTC. Its translation is CASSRLAGGFETQYF.

The rearrangement uses TRBV6-2 or TRBV6-3 and TRBJ1-5, with D unclear. V was pared by 2 bases and J by 8 bases, with 7 bases between. The length of the CDR3 is 12 residues. Looked up from germline, CDR1 is MNHEY and CDR2 is SVGEGT. The CDR3 DNA is TGTGCCAGCAGTTACGGGTGGGAGCCCCAGCATTTT. As protein: CASSYGWEPQHF.

This sequence joins TRBV10-3 and TRBJ2-2, with D tentatively TRBD2 (5 bases). This CDR3 region has 17 residues. Germline loops: CDR1 ENHRY, CDR2 SYGVKD. Between the trimmed V and J ends, which lost 2 bases and 2 bases, there was a span of 15 bases. For the CDR3, the DNA is TGTGCCATCAGTGAGCCGAGCCTACTAGATAACACCGGGGAGCTGTTTTTT. Protein product: CAISEPSLLDNTGELFF.

The chain employs TRBV20-1 and TRBJ2-1; 8 bases are a match to TRBD2. The CDR3 spans 15 residues. V shed 6 bases and J 9 bases; nucleotides not matched to a gene: 16. Per germline, CDR1 DFQATT and CDR2 SNEGSKA (reference sequence). The DNA for the CDR3 is TGCAGTGCCGGCGCCGGGACTAGAAGGGTTGGTGAGCAGTTCTTC. It translates to CSAGAGTRRVGEQFF.

The chain joins TRBV29-1 to TRBJ2-7; TRBD2 aligns across 7 bases. V lost 4 bases to trimming and J lost 4 bases; unmatched junction nucleotides: 7. The CDR3 is 13 amino acids. The germline CDR1 and CDR2 sequences are SQVTM and ANQGSEA. The CDR3 sequence: CSVGVAGAYEQYF. CDR3 DNA sequence: TGCAGCGTTGGGGTAGCGGGCGCGTACGAGCAGTACTTC.

In this sample, this clonotype turned up a few times. The chain links TRBV28 to TRBJ1-1; the D is unclear. The CDR3 is 14 residues long. Germline loops: CDR1 MDHEN, CDR2 SYDVKM. V lost 6 bases, J lost 6 bases, and 17 bases lay in between. CDR3 coding DNA: TGTGCCAGCAGGCCAGTCTTGGGGAAGGCTGAAGCTTTCTTT. As protein: CASRPVLGKAEAFF.